Presented here are 11 T cell receptor beta chains from one specimen sequenced in a study of lymphopenia after photon versus proton radiotherapy. The method was immunoSEQ multiplex PCR; TCRdb's version includes in-frame clones alone and lacks a portion of them. The data hold roughly 23,000 clones, with over 90% observed a single time. The specimen comprised peripheral blood, sampled from a patient treated with proton-based radiotherapy. Source of these receptors: a woman between 65 and 79 years old with pancreatic cancer. Some clones in this sample may be carry-over from other donors' samples.

The gene calls are TRBV30 and TRBJ1-5; D gene ambiguous. The germline V and J ends were trimmed by 3 bases and 4 bases, with 10 bases remaining between them. Germline CDR1 GTSNPN, CDR2 SVGIG (reference sequence). The CDR3 spans 13 residues. In DNA, the CDR3 is TGTGCCTGGAGCATCGCAGCTAATCAGCCCCAGCATTTT. Its protein is CAWSIAANQPQHF.

J is TRBJ1-1 and V is TRBV18; TRBD1 matches 8 bases. Losses at the gene ends were 3 bases for V and 4 bases for J; bases not matched to a gene: 4. The CDR3 spans 14 residues. In germline, CDR1 is KGHSH, CDR2 LQKENI. CDR3 in DNA: TGTGCCAGCTCACCCGAAACAGGGGGCACTGAAGCTTTCTTT. Translation: CASSPETGGTEAFF. The full variable domain, in which reference TRBV18 and TRBJ1-1 provide the parts outside the CDR3, is NAGVMQNPRHLVRRRGQEARLRCSPMKGHSHVYWYRQLPEEGLKFMVYLQKENIIDESGMPKERFSAEFPKEGPSILRIQQVVRGDSAAYFCASSPETGGTEAFFGQGTRLTVV.

V is TRBV28 and J is TRBJ1-1, with D unclear. CDR3 length equals 13 residues. Germline CDR1 and CDR2: MDHEN and SYDVKM. Between the trimmed V and J ends, which lost 5 bases and 3 bases, there was a span of 10 bases. Here the CDR3 reads CASSMYGYTEAFF. The CDR3 coding sequence is TGTGCCAGCAGTATGTACGGATACACTGAAGCTTTCTTT. The whole variable domain, filled in from reference TRBV28 and TRBJ1-1, reads DVKVTQSSRYLVKRTGEKVFLECVQDMDHENMFWYRQDPGLGLRLIYFSYDVKMKEKGDIPEGYSVSREKKERFSLILESASTNQTSMYLCASSMYGYTEAFFGQGTRLTVV.

The chain combines TRBV7-9 with TRBJ1-1; the D is unclear. Deletions cut 5 bases from V and 9 bases from J, with 10 bases between. The length of the CDR3 is 11 residues. Germline V lookup: CDR1 SEHNR, CDR2 FQNEAQ (reference sequence). The CDR3 region has the DNA TGTGCCAGCAGCCTAGACACCCAAGCTTTCTTT. Encoded protein: CASSLDTQAFF.

The chain combines TRBV5-4 with TRBJ2-1, with D maybe TRBD1 (5 bases). CDR3 size: 12 residues. CDR1 and CDR2 (germline): SGHNT, YYREEE (reference sequence). The V and J ends lost 9 bases and 5 bases respectively, with 12 bases between them. CDR3 amino acids: CATIDSHNEQFF. CDR3 DNA: TGTGCCACCATAGACAGCCACAATGAGCAGTTCTTC.

This chain links TRBV28 with TRBJ1-5, with D possibly matching TRBD1 (5 bases). Germline V lookup: CDR1 MDHEN, CDR2 SYDVKM. Trimming removed 7 bases at V and 4 bases at J, with 20 bases between. The CDR3 covers 16 residues. CDR3 region: CASKWGFWGGNQPQHF. DNA of the CDR3: TGTGCCAGCAAATGGGGGTTTTGGGGAGGGAATCAGCCCCAGCATTTT.

V and J are TRBV28 and TRBJ1-1; the match to TRBD1 covers 12 bases. CDR3 length equals 16 residues. Germline assignment: CDR1 MDHEN and CDR2 SYDVKM. Losses at the gene ends were 4 bases for V and 5 bases for J; bases not matched to a gene: 8. The CDR3 bases are TGTGCCAGCAGTTCCCCGGGACAGGGGGCGGGAACTGAAGCTTTCTTT. Translation: CASSSPGQGAGTEAFF.

The rearrangement uses TRBV18 and TRBJ1-4, with no clear D. The CDR3 has 14 residues. Trimming took 6 bases from V and 2 from J, leaving 10 bases between them. Germline CDR1 is KGHSH and CDR2 is LQKENI. The CDR3 protein is CASSPPGTNEKLFF. CDR3 DNA sequence: TGTGCCAGCTCCCCTCCCGGGACTAATGAAAAACTGTTTTTT.

The chain combines TRBV28 with TRBJ2-1; perhaps TRBD1 as D (5 bases). With 5 bases removed from V and 9 bases from J, the gap between germline ends came to 17 bases. CDR3 length: 14 amino acids. The germline V gene has CDR1 MDHEN and CDR2 SYDVKM. The CDR3 DNA reads as TGTGCCAGCAGTACTATATCCCCCAGGGTTGAGCAGTTCTTC. Translated, it gives CASSTISPRVEQFF.

This clone was observed once. The V call is TRBV11-2, the J call TRBJ2-1, with 7 bases aligning to TRBD1. CDR1 SGHAT and CDR2 FQNNGV come from the germline V gene. J was trimmed by 2 bases and V by 3 bases; bases with no gene match: 4. The CDR3 contains 15 residues. The CDR3 region is CASSFIGTAYNEQFF. The CDR3 DNA reads TGTGCCAGCAGCTTTATTGGGACAGCCTACAATGAGCAGTTCTTC.

The chain recombines TRBV5-1 with TRBJ1-5, with TRBD1 identical over 7 bases. This CDR3 is 15 amino acids long. Germline loops: CDR1 SGHRS, CDR2 YFSETQ. J was trimmed by 6 bases and V by 0 bases; bases with no gene match: 6. The CDR3 protein is CASSLGVGGFQPQHF. In nucleotides, the CDR3 is TGCGCCAGCAGCTTGGGTGTAGGGGGCTTTCAGCCCCAGCATTTT. Supplemented by reference TRBV5-1 and TRBJ1-5, the full variable domain reads KAGVTQTPRYLIKTRGQQVTLSCSPISGHRSVSWYQQTPGQGLQFLFEYFSETQRNKGNFPGRFSGRQFSNSRSEMNVSTLELGDSALYLCASSLGVGGFQPQHFGDGTRLSIL.